The 8 T cell receptor beta chains below all came from one sample that was sequenced in a study of OX40 agonist ivuxolimab in advanced cancers. Receptor libraries were prepared by the immunoSEQ multiplex PCR assay. Entries here come from immuneACCESS through TCRdb and include only in-frame sequences with V and J called. Some clones fail to appear in such tables; in the studies checked, an unresolved V gene covers under half of the shortfall, and the cause of the remainder is unknown. The table for this sample lists over 55,000 clones; around 77% of them were counted only once. The biggest ten clones account for 6.3% of the sample. Sequencing was performed on CD4+ or CD8+ T cells sorted from blood, taken in a trial of the OX40 agonist ivuxolimab. The origin of the receptors is an adult with an advanced solid tumor such as melanoma, head and neck, liver or kidney cancer.

This chain connects TRBV27 to TRBJ2-2, with a weak D call TRBD2 (5 bases). V lost 5 bases and J lost 0, with 7 bases in between. The CDR3 consists of 14 residues. The germline CDR1 and CDR2 sequences are MNHEY and SMNVEV (reference sequence). CDR3 sequence reads: CASSRDTNTGELFF. CDR3 DNA: TGTGCCAGCAGTCGGGATACGAACACCGGGGAGCTGTTTTTT.

This sequence joins TRBV6-5 and TRBJ2-7; 11 nucleotides match TRBD2. Unmatched junction bases numbered 2, after V lost 7 bases and J lost 0 bases. CDR1 is MNHEY and CDR2 is SVGAGI in the germline V gene. The CDR3 is made up of 14 amino acids. DNA of the CDR3: TGTGCCAGCACCACTAGCGGGGGCTCCTACGAGCAGTACTTC. Its protein is CASTTSGGSYEQYF.

The CDR3 spells CASSPPELGNTEAFF. In DNA, the CDR3 is TGTGCCAGCTCACCACCCGAACTAGGAAACACTGAAGCTTTCTTT. The chain carries TRBV18 and TRBJ1-1; no firm D call. V lost 0 bases, J lost 2 bases, and 10 bases lay in between. Germline CDR1 is KGHSH and CDR2 is LQKENI. The CDR3 totals 15 residues. Looking up the rest from reference TRBV18 and TRBJ1-1 gives the full variable domain: NAGVMQNPRHLVRRRGQEARLRCSPMKGHSHVYWYRQLPEEGLKFMVYLQKENIIDESGMPKERFSAEFPKEGPSILRIQQVVRGDSAAYFCASSPPELGNTEAFFGQGTRLTVV.

This clone was observed a single time. This chain links TRBV7-2 with TRBJ2-3, with 7 bases matching TRBD1. V was pared by 5 bases and J by 4 bases, with 9 bases of the junction left unmatched. The CDR3 spans 15 residues. The germline V gene has CDR1 SGHTA and CDR2 FQGNSA. This CDR3 is CASSKQGNDADTQYF. The CDR3, as DNA: TGTGCCAGCAGCAAACAGGGGAACGACGCAGATACGCAGTATTTT.

The genes are TRBV6-5 and TRBJ2-7, with D unresolved. CDR1 is MNHEY and CDR2 is SVGAGI in the germline V gene. The CDR3 totals 13 residues. Trimming removed 2 bases from V and 6 bases from J, with 11 bases in between. The CDR3 nucleotides are TGTGCCAGCAGTTACCCCTCTACAAGCGAGCAGTACTTC. The encoded protein is CASSYPSTSEQYF.

This chain uses TRBV28 with TRBJ1-1, with a possible D match to TRBD1 (5 bases). Germline V gene sequence: CDR1 MDHEN, CDR2 SYDVKM. Trimming removed 7 bases from V and 1 base from J, with 13 bases in between. This CDR3 is 14 amino acids long. CDR3 DNA: TGTGCCAGCACGTGGGGGTCCCCGAACACTGAAGCTTTCTTT. Its protein product is CASTWGSPNTEAFF. The full variable domain, in which reference TRBV28 and TRBJ1-1 provide the parts outside the CDR3, is DVKVTQSSRYLVKRTGEKVFLECVQDMDHENMFWYRQDPGLGLRLIYFSYDVKMKEKGDIPEGYSVSREKKERFSLILESASTNQTSMYLCASTWGSPNTEAFFGQGTRLTVV.

The gene calls are TRBV7-2 and TRBJ1-2; 7 nucleotides agree with TRBD1. The CDR3 loop spans 13 amino acids. V was pared by 4 bases and J by 7 bases, with 6 bases of the junction left unmatched. Germline V CDR1 and CDR2: SGHTA, FQGNSA. CDR3 protein: CASSSGGGSGYTF. Here the CDR3 DNA reads TGTGCCAGCAGCTCAGGGGGGGGCTCTGGCTACACCTTC.

The chain joins TRBV29-1 to TRBJ1-1; possible D gene TRBD1, 5 bases. The CDR3 consists of 11 residues. Germline V gene sequence: CDR1 SQVTM, CDR2 ANQGSEA. The V end lost 7 bases, the J end lost 6 bases, and 12 bases lay between the germline ends. The DNA for the CDR3 is TGCAGCGCTGACAGTGGCGCTGAAGCTTTCTTT. Its translation: CSADSGAEAFF.